Shown below are 30 T cell receptor beta chains from a single sample sequenced in a study of CD8+CD57+ T cells in acquired aplastic anemia. For CDR3 and TCR beta VDJ profiling, genomic DNA was the template used. TCRdb recomputed calls from the reads with MiXCR, one row per CDR3 protein. This repertoire shows about 200,000 distinct CDR3 sequences, more than 55% found once; its top ten account for under 60%. Patients included in sequencing had previously demonstrated CD8+CD57+ cell expansion by flow cytometry. Sequencing used sorted CD4+, CD8+, or CD8+CD57+ T cells (not recorded which) from PBMCs. These receptors were collected from a human donor with aplastic anemia.

A word on this clonotype: An end of the junction differs from the germline gene, which may be a read error. The chain is built from TRBV5-8 and TRBJ1-2; tentative D call: TRBD1 (5 bases). CDR3 length equals 13 residues. Germline V CDR1 and CDR2: SGHTS, YDEGEE. The CDR3 reads CASSLAGGEGYTF. Here the CDR3 DNA reads TGCGCCAGCAGCTTGGCTGGGGGTGAAGGCTACACCTTC.

The J gene is TRBJ2-5, the V gene TRBV14, with TRBD2 as a possible D gene (5 bases). Germline V gene sequence: CDR1 SGHDN, CDR2 FVKESK. The CDR3 spans 19 residues. V was clipped by 5 bases and J by 2 bases, with 27 bases between them. CDR3 nucleotide sequence: TGTGCCAGCAGCACGAGATTTATGAGAACCCTACGGGGTCAAGAGACCCAGTACTTC. It translates to CASSTRFMRTLRGQETQYF.

With respect to this clonotype: At one end, the junction sequence differs from germline, possibly due to a read error. The V and J genes are TRBV7-9 and TRBJ2-7; 9 nucleotides agree with TRBD2. Germline CDR1 SEHNR, CDR2 FQNEAQ (reference sequence). CDR3 size: 16 residues. The CDR3 loop is CASSLAQASGMNEQYF. In nucleotides, the CDR3 is TGTGCCAGCAGTTTAGCGCAGGCTAGCGGGATGAACGAGCAGTACTTC.

There are a few counts of this clonotype. This chain connects TRBV19 to TRBJ2-7, with 8 nucleotides matching TRBD1. CDR3 size: 12 residues. V dropped 11 bases and J dropped 5; count of bases not matched to a gene: 8. Germline CDR1 reads LNHDA; CDR2 reads SQIVND (reference sequence). The CDR3 region is CASRTGPDEQYF. DNA of the CDR3: TGTGCCTCCCGGACAGGGCCCGACGAGCAGTACTTC.

The chain couples TRBV5-1 to TRBJ1-1, with 9 nucleotides matching TRBD1. The junction had 4 bases not matched to a gene; V was cut back by 1 base and J by 0 bases. CDR3 size: 16 residues. Germline V gene lookup returns CDR1 SGHRS and CDR2 YFSETQ. For the CDR3, the DNA is TGCGCCAGCAGCTTGTGGGGGGACAGGGTGAACACTGAAGCTTTCTTT. Its translation is CASSLWGDRVNTEAFF.

V usage is TRBV2 and J usage is TRBJ1-1; D unresolved. The CDR3 spans 14 residues. Per germline, CDR1 SNHLY and CDR2 FYNNEI. V lost 1 base, J lost 0 bases, and 6 bases lay in between. The CDR3 spells CASSEGRLNTEAFF. CDR3 DNA: TGTGCCAGCAGTGAAGGCAGACTGAACACTGAAGCTTTCTTT.

This clonotype showed up many times. V usage is TRBV5-1 and J usage is TRBJ2-3, with TRBD2 identical over 8 bases. The CDR3 is 15 residues long. Looked up from germline, CDR1 is SGHRS and CDR2 is YFSETQ. V dropped 2 bases and J dropped 4; count of bases not matched to a gene: 6. For the CDR3, the DNA is TGCGCCAGCAGCTTAGCGGGGGATCCCCCAGATACGCAGTATTTT. It yields the protein CASSLAGDPPDTQYF. The variable domain in full, completed from reference TRBV5-1 and TRBJ2-3, reads KAGVTQTPRYLIKTRGQQVTLSCSPISGHRSVSWYQQTPGQGLQFLFEYFSETQRNKGNFPGRFSGRQFSNSRSEMNVSTLELGDSALYLCASSLAGDPPDTQYFGPGTRLTVL.

J is TRBJ2-7 and V is TRBV20-1, with 9 bases lining up with TRBD1. J lost 1 base, V lost 1 base, and 8 bases had no gene match. CDR3 size: 16 residues. Germline V gene data show CDR1 as DFQATT and CDR2 as SNEGSKA (reference sequence). CDR3 loop: CSARGGDRADSYEQYF. The CDR3 DNA reads TGCAGTGCTAGAGGGGGGGACAGGGCGGATTCCTACGAGCAGTACTTC.

This clonotype appeared many times. The CDR3 region is CASSFGGGDTDTQYF. The CDR3 DNA reads TGCGCCAGCAGCTTTGGCGGGGGGGACACAGATACGCAGTATTTT. This chain links TRBV5-1 with TRBJ2-3; 9 bases fit TRBD2. Germline loops: CDR1 SGHRS, CDR2 YFSETQ. Trimming cost V 2 bases and J 2 bases; bases outside gene matches: 3. The CDR3 runs 15 residues.

The chain joins TRBV2 to TRBJ1-1; TRBD1 might be the D (5 bases). The germline V gene encodes CDR1 SNHLY and CDR2 FYNNEI. V lost 7 bases, J lost 1 base, and 13 bases lay in between. The CDR3 is 14 amino acids. The CDR3 loop reads CASTQDTANTEAFF. The CDR3 DNA reads as TGTGCCAGCACCCAGGACACGGCGAACACTGAAGCTTTCTTT.

V is TRBV4-2 and J is TRBJ1-1, with TRBD1 matching over 10 bases. This CDR3 contains 17 residues. After removal of 0 bases from V and 1 base from J, the junction contained 5 bases not matched to a gene. Germline V gene data show CDR1 as LGHNA and CDR2 as YNFKEQ. CDR3 protein: CASSQEIGTGENTEAFF. The CDR3, as DNA: TGTGCCAGCAGCCAAGAAATTGGGACAGGGGAGAACACTGAAGCTTTCTTT.

This clonotype was picked up many times. V gene TRBV9 combines with J gene TRBJ1-6; weak D call: TRBD1 (5 bases). Trimming took 0 bases from V and 7 from J, leaving 11 bases between them. The CDR3 totals 15 residues. CDR1 and CDR2 (germline): SGDLS, YYNGEE. The CDR3 bases are TGTGCCAGCAGCGTAGAAGGGGCGGAGAATTCACCCCTCCACTTT. The encoded protein is CASSVEGAENSPLHF.

The J gene is TRBJ1-5, the V gene TRBV30, with D tentatively TRBD1 (6 bases). V was clipped by 3 bases and J by 6 bases, with 12 bases between them. The V gene's germline CDR1 is GTSNPN and CDR2 SVGIG (reference sequence). The CDR3 has 13 amino acids. The CDR3 coding sequence is TGTGCCTGGAGCAGGGGTGATGCTCAGCCCCAGCATTTT. The encoded protein is CAWSRGDAQPQHF.

This clonotype turned up a few times. This rearrangement joins TRBV14 to TRBJ2-5; D is uncertain. Trimming shortened V by 2 bases and J by 1 base, and 5 bases separated the two germline ends. Germline CDR1 SGHDN, CDR2 FVKESK. This CDR3 has 13 amino acids. The CDR3 DNA follows: TGTGCCAGCAGCCAAACTCTCCAAGAGACCCAGTACTTC. It translates to CASSQTLQETQYF.

The V gene is TRBV6-5, the J gene TRBJ2-7, with TRBD2 matching 7 bases. This CDR3 has 15 amino acids. The ends lost 5 bases at V and 9 bases at J; junction bases unmatched: 16. CDR1 is MNHEY and CDR2 is SVGAGI in the germline V gene. As DNA, the CDR3 is TGTGCCAGCAGTGATGGAGGGTTTAGCGGGCAAGGGCAGTACTTC. Protein sequence: CASSDGGFSGQGQYF.

V gene TRBV5-1 combines with J gene TRBJ1-1; 8 bases fit TRBD1. Unmatched junction bases numbered 2, after V lost 3 bases and J lost 1 base. This CDR3 region has 14 residues. The germline CDR1 and CDR2 sequences are SGHRS and YFSETQ. CDR3 amino acids: CASSWTGKNTEAFF. The CDR3 coding sequence is TGCGCCAGCAGCTGGACAGGGAAGAACACTGAAGCTTTCTTT.

This clonotype showed up many times. The genes are TRBV12-3 or TRBV12-4 and TRBJ2-7, with 10 bases fitting TRBD1. Trimming removed 5 bases from V and 2 bases from J; junction bases left unmatched: 3. The CDR3 sequence is 14 residues long. For the CDR3, the DNA is TGTGCCAGCAGTGGGGACAGGGGCCCCTACGAGCAGTACTTC. Encoded protein: CASSGDRGPYEQYF.

This clonotype has a handful of counts. The genes are TRBV29-1 and TRBJ1-5; unclear D gene. Trimming stripped 0 bases from V and 2 bases from J, with 14 bases between. The V gene's germline CDR1 is SQVTM and CDR2 ANQGSEA. This CDR3 comprises 16 residues. CDR3 residues: CSVEEKVVQGNQPQHF. CDR3 nucleotides: TGCAGCGTTGAAGAAAAGGTGGTGCAGGGCAATCAGCCCCAGCATTTT.

The chain has TRBV29-1 and TRBJ2-3, with 14 bases that match TRBD2. There are 16 residues in the CDR3. From germline, CDR1 is SQVTM and CDR2 ANQGSEA. CDR3 bases: TGCAGTTTAAGAGGGACTAGCGGGAGTTTGACAGATACGCAGTATTTT. Translation gives CSLRGTSGSLTDTQYF.

V is TRBV7-6 and J is TRBJ2-7; D unresolved. The J call is uncertain, as TRBJ2-4 better fits the DNA end. Germline V gene sequence: CDR1 SGHVS, CDR2 FNYEAQ. CDR3 length: 14 residues. This CDR3 reads CASSLGPTKNIQYF. For the CDR3, the DNA is TGTGCCAGCAGCTTAGGACCTACCAAAAACATTCAGTACTTC.

CDR3 sequence: CASSIVGGEQYF. DNA for the CDR3: TGTGCCAGTAGTATAGTGGGGGGCGAGCAGTACTTC. The chain uses TRBV19 and TRBJ2-7; possible D gene TRBD2, 6 bases. Germline V lookup: CDR1 LNHDA, CDR2 SQIVND (reference sequence). Trimming left V 1 base short and J 6 bases short, with 7 bases between. The CDR3 has 12 residues. The variable domain in full, with the rest retrieved from reference TRBV19 and TRBJ2-7, is DGGITQSPKYLFRKEGQNVTLSCEQNLNHDAMYWYRQDPGQGLRLIYYSQIVNDFQKGDIAEGYSVSREKKESFPLTVTSAQKNPTAFYLCASSIVGGEQYFGPGTRLTVT.

This clonotype appeared a single time. The rearrangement uses TRBV7-9 and TRBJ2-3; D is possibly TRBD1 (5 bases). CDR1 is SEHNR, CDR2 FQNEAQ, per germline (reference sequence). This CDR3 region has 13 residues. V shed 1 base and J shed 4 bases, with 6 bases lying between them. CDR3 residues: CASSLVRADTQYF. CDR3 DNA: TGTGCCAGCAGCTTAGTCAGGGCAGATACGCAGTATTTT.

The rearrangement links TRBV10-3 to TRBJ2-5; 7 bases line up with TRBD2. There are 15 residues in the CDR3. Per germline, CDR1 ENHRY and CDR2 SYGVKD. V trimming: 4 bases; J trimming: 2 bases; junction bases outside the gene matches: 7. CDR3 amino acids: CAISGGGTIQETQYF. The CDR3 DNA reads as TGTGCCATCAGTGGGGGGGGAACCATACAAGAGACCCAGTACTTC.

This clonotype was detected only a few times. A much larger clone lies one base from this, so it may be a read error. The V and J genes are TRBV15 and TRBJ2-1, with 11 nucleotides matching TRBD1. Germline CDR1 reads LNHNV; CDR2 reads YYDKDF (reference sequence). The CDR3 length is 18 residues. V lost 3 bases and J lost 5; bases outside the gene matches: 12. CDR3 amino acids: CATSSSRSGQGVNNEQFF. The CDR3 DNA reads as TGTGCCACCAGCAGCTCCAGGTCGGGACAGGGGGTAAACAATGAGCAGTTCTTC.

The rearrangement joins TRBV9 to TRBJ2-7; perhaps TRBD1 as D (6 bases). V lost 5 bases to trimming and J lost 3 bases, with 9 bases between them. The CDR3 is 12 amino acids. The V gene's germline CDR1 is SGDLS and CDR2 YYNGEE. The CDR3 nucleotides are TGTGCCAGCAGTGCGACAGGCTACGAGCAGTACTTC. Amino acid sequence: CASSATGYEQYF.

This clonotype showed up just a few times. The J gene is TRBJ2-2, the V gene TRBV7-2, with a tentative D call TRBD2 (6 bases). The V and J ends lost 3 bases and 6 bases respectively, with 8 bases between them. This CDR3 has 13 amino acids. The V gene's germline CDR1 is SGHTA and CDR2 FQGNSA. The CDR3 spells CASSFWGAGELFF. The CDR3 DNA reads as TGTGCCAGCAGCTTTTGGGGGGCCGGGGAGCTGTTTTTT.

This clonotype appeared once. The chain couples TRBV24-1 to TRBJ2-1, with D hard to call. The CDR3 loop spans 16 amino acids. Trimming took 4 bases from V and 4 from J, leaving 16 bases between them. Germline loops: CDR1 KGHDR, CDR2 SFDVKD. The CDR3, as DNA: TGTGCCACCAGTGACGTAGACCCGGCCTTTTACAATGAGCAGTTCTTC. It specifies CATSDVDPAFYNEQFF.

The chain couples TRBV10-3 to TRBJ2-7, with TRBD2 identical over 10 bases. J gave up 6 bases and V 3 bases, and 5 bases lay outside the gene matches. This CDR3 comprises 14 residues. Germline V gives CDR1 ENHRY, CDR2 SYGVKD. CDR3 loop: CAISELTSGLEQYF. Here the CDR3 DNA reads TGTGCCATCAGTGAATTGACTAGCGGGCTCGAGCAGTACTTC.

This clonotype was observed a handful of times. The genes are TRBV15 and TRBJ2-7; the D is unclear. CDR1 and CDR2 from the germline V gene are LNHNV and YYDKDF (reference sequence). V gave up 0 bases and J gave up 3 bases, with 6 bases separating them. This CDR3 has 13 amino acids. CDR3 loop: CATSRDTLYEQYF. The CDR3 nucleotides read TGTGCCACCAGCAGAGATACCCTCTACGAGCAGTACTTC.

This clonotype was picked up many times. J is TRBJ2-5 and V is TRBV2; D uncertain. Trimming stripped 1 base from V and 4 bases from J, with 16 bases between. Germline V gives CDR1 SNHLY, CDR2 FYNNEI. The CDR3 runs to 16 residues. The CDR3 protein is CASSEGSGTVGETQYF. The CDR3 nucleotides are TGTGCCAGCAGTGAAGGTTCGGGCACTGTAGGAGAGACCCAGTACTTC. Full variable domain (outside the CDR3, taken from reference TRBV2 and TRBJ2-5): EPEVTQTPSHQVTQMGQEVILRCVPISNHLYFYWYRQILGQKVEFLVSFYNNEISEKSEIFDDQFSVERPDGSNFTLKIRSTKLEDSAMYFCASSEGSGTVGETQYFGPGTRLLVL.